These T cell receptor beta chains were read from a single sample in a study of CD8 T cells in Susac syndrome. TCRdb fed the immunoSEQ multiplex PCR reads into MiXCR, producing one record per CDR3 protein. The sample records under 200,000 distinct CDR3 sequences, 90% to 97% being singletons. Sequencing was performed on CD4+ T cells from PBMCs. Source of these receptors: a human donor with Susac syndrome. Both conserved end residues are part of each CDR3. The D gene is left open where the match is weak. Size is stated for part of the rows, as once, few or many counts, or as a class when the clone is expanded.

V gene,D gene,J gene,clone size,CDR3 protein,CDR3 DNA
TRBV20-1,NA,TRBJ2-5,NA,CSLSRGWGSETQYF,TGCAGCCTATCGCGGGGATGGGGTTCAGAGACCCAGTACTTC
TRBV20-1,TRBD2,TRBJ2-1,NA,CSARGTSGSNEQFF,TGCAGTGCTAGAGGGACTAGCGGGAGCAATGAGCAGTTCTTC
TRBV19,TRBD1,TRBJ1-2,few,CASRTGDGYTF,TGTGCCAGCCGGACAGGCGATGGCTACACCTTC
TRBV29-1,NA,TRBJ1-2,NA,CSVPRPGANYGYTF,TGCAGCGTTCCCCGACCGGGCGCTAACTATGGCTACACCTTC
TRBV7-2,TRBD2,TRBJ2-1,NA,CASSYGTSGGASNEQFF,TGTGCCAGCAGCTATGGGACTAGCGGGGGGGCTAGCAATGAGCAGTTCTTC
TRBV4-2,TRBD2,TRBJ2-3,NA,CASSRRLAAYSTDTQYF,TGTGCCAGCAGCCGTAGACTAGCGGCATATTCCACAGATACGCAGTATTTT
TRBV14,TRBD1,TRBJ1-1,NA,CASSHRKDRDMNTEAFF,TGTGCCAGCAGCCACCGTAAGGACAGGGATATGAACACTGAAGCTTTCTTT
TRBV29-1,NA,TRBJ1-5,NA,CSPFDRRHQPQHF,TGCAGCCCCTTCGACAGGCGGCATCAGCCCCAGCATTTT
TRBV12-3/TRBV12-4,NA,TRBJ1-4,NA,CASSVAGLEKLFF,TGTGCCAGCTCGGTGGCGGGGTTGGAAAAACTGTTTTTT
TRBV30,NA,TRBJ2-5,NA,CAWSNMAQETQYF,TGTGCCTGGAGTAACATGGCCCAAGAGACCCAGTACTTC
TRBV20-1,TRBD2,TRBJ2-3,NA,CSARIGGGGPPSTDTQYF,TGCAGTGCTAGAATAGGCGGGGGGGGGCCCCCTAGCACAGATACGCAGTATTTT
TRBV5-1,NA,TRBJ2-3,once,CASSGRSRGTQYF,TGCGCCAGCAGCGGCCGGAGTCGGGGTACGCAGTATTTT
TRBV28,NA,TRBJ2-1,NA,CASSSGSDFYNEQFF,TGTGCCAGCAGTTCCGGGTCTGACTTCTACAATGAGCAGTTCTTC
TRBV15,NA,TRBJ1-1,NA,CATSREGSLNTEAFF,TGTGCCACCAGCAGAGAAGGGTCCCTGAACACTGAAGCTTTCTTT
TRBV30,NA,TRBJ1-1,NA,CAWSVSESEAFF,TGTGCCTGGAGTGTATCGGAAAGTGAAGCTTTCTTT
TRBV18,NA,TRBJ2-5,many,CASSAQETQYF,TGTGCCAGCAGCGCCCAAGAGACCCAGTACTTC
TRBV11-2,TRBD2,TRBJ2-3,NA,CASSVGAGGPTDTQYF,TGTGCCAGCAGCGTAGGGGCGGGGGGGCCCACAGATACGCAGTATTTT
TRBV9,TRBD2,TRBJ2-5,NA,CASSVGASGSSRETQYF,TGTGCCAGCAGCGTAGGGGCTAGCGGGAGCTCCCGGGAGACCCAGTACTTC
TRBV3-1,TRBD1,TRBJ2-5,NA,CASSRTGAQETQYF,TGTGCCAGCAGCCGGACAGGGGCCCAAGAGACCCAGTACTTC
TRBV19,NA,TRBJ1-5,NA,CATSRGQGKKPQHF,TGTGCCACTAGCAGAGGGCAGGGGAAAAAGCCCCAGCATTTT
TRBV20-1,NA,TRBJ2-1,NA,CSAVGDRQRAGFNEQFF,TGCAGTGCTGTAGGTGACAGGCAGAGAGCGGGGTTCAATGAGCAGTTCTTC
TRBV5-4,NA,TRBJ2-2,NA,CASSLAQFAGELFF,TGTGCCAGCAGCTTGGCCCAATTCGCTGGGGAGCTGTTTTTT
TRBV5-4,TRBD1,TRBJ1-2,NA,CASRTGGDYGYTF,TGTGCCAGCCGAACAGGGGGCGACTATGGCTACACCTTC
TRBV29-1,NA,TRBJ2-3,once,CSVEADTDTQYF,TGCAGCGTTGAAGCGGATACAGATACGCAGTATTTT
TRBV19,TRBD1,TRBJ2-2,NA,CASTGGSTGELFF,TGTGCCAGTACAGGGGGATCCACCGGGGAGCTGTTTTTT
TRBV28,NA,TRBJ1-5,NA,CASSLLPGNQPQHF,TGTGCCAGCAGTTTATTGCCGGGAAATCAGCCCCAGCATTTT
TRBV28,NA,TRBJ1-5,NA,CASSGNHQPQHF,TGTGCCAGCAGTGGCAATCATCAGCCCCAGCATTTT
TRBV18,NA,TRBJ2-1,NA,CASSPPGSWGDEQFF,TGTGCCAGCTCACCACCCGGTTCTTGGGGCGATGAGCAGTTCTTC
TRBV9,NA,TRBJ2-3,NA,CASSVRGEHTDTQYF,TGTGCCAGCAGCGTAAGAGGGGAGCACACAGATACGCAGTATTTT
TRBV6-5,NA,TRBJ1-5,NA,CASSSGGQPQHF,TGTGCCAGCAGTTCTGGGGGGCAGCCCCAGCATTTT
TRBV7-9,NA,TRBJ1-2,NA,CASGGENYGYTF,TGTGCCAGCGGAGGGGAGAACTATGGCTACACCTTC
TRBV15,NA,TRBJ2-3,NA,CATSRGDTQYF,TGTGCCACCAGCAGAGGTGATACGCAGTATTTT
TRBV28,NA,TRBJ2-3,NA,CASSGPNTDTQYF,TGTGCCAGCTCAGGGCCTAACACAGATACGCAGTATTTT
TRBV12-3/TRBV12-4,NA,TRBJ1-1,NA,CASRRGEGTEAFF,TGTGCCAGCAGACGGGGGGAAGGAACTGAAGCTTTCTTT
TRBV5-1,TRBD1,TRBJ2-5,once,CASSLARLRQGATVQETQYF,TGCGCCAGCAGCTTGGCCCGATTAAGACAGGGGGCTACCGTTCAAGAGACCCAGTACTTC
TRBV28,TRBD1,TRBJ2-4,NA,CASSFWDRLAKNIQYF,TGTGCCAGCAGTTTCTGGGACAGGCTAGCCAAAAACATTCAGTACTTC
TRBV18,NA,TRBJ2-4,few,CASSPTAKNIQYF,TGTGCCAGCTCACCAACAGCCAAAAACATTCAGTACTTC
TRBV30,TRBD1,TRBJ1-3,NA,CAWSEWDSSGNTIYF,TGTGCCTGGAGTGAATGGGACAGCTCTGGAAACACCATATATTTT
TRBV20-1,NA,TRBJ1-5,NA,CSAPDTLTEQHSNQPQHF,TGCAGTGCCCCTGACACACTGACGGAACAGCATAGCAATCAGCCCCAGCATTTT
TRBV4-3,NA,TRBJ2-1,NA,CASSRSTRENEQFF,TGCGCCAGCAGCAGATCTACCCGGGAGAATGAGCAGTTCTTC
TRBV6-5,NA,TRBJ1-1,NA,CASSWAGITNTEAFF,TGTGCCAGCAGTTGGGCAGGTATAACGAACACTGAAGCTTTCTTT
TRBV19,NA,TRBJ2-1,NA,CASSMWTPTFDEQFF,TGTGCCAGTAGTATGTGGACCCCCACTTTTGATGAGCAGTTCTTC
TRBV4-2,NA,TRBJ2-5,NA,CASSQIRSEETQYF,TGTGCCAGCAGCCAAATCCGGTCAGAAGAGACCCAGTACTTC
TRBV28,NA,TRBJ2-7,NA,CAIQRAPYEQYF,TGTGCCATACAGCGTGCCCCCTACGAGCAGTACTTC
TRBV9,TRBD1,TRBJ1-2,few,CASSVGQGAVGYTF,TGTGCCAGCAGCGTCGGACAGGGGGCTGTAGGCTACACCTTC
TRBV6-2/TRBV6-3,NA,TRBJ1-2,NA,CASSYSPNYGYTF,TGTGCCAGCAGTTACTCCCCTAACTATGGCTACACCTTC
TRBV3-1,TRBD2,TRBJ2-2,NA,CASKERGGVGTGELFF,TGTGCCAGCAAGGAGCGGGGGGGCGTTGGCACCGGGGAGCTGTTTTTT
TRBV18,NA,TRBJ1-5,NA,CASSSHTDQPQHF,TGTGCCAGCAGCAGCCACACAGATCAGCCCCAGCATTTT
TRBV20-1,NA,TRBJ1-4,once,CSARGGNRAWNEKLFF,TGCAGTGCTAGGGGGGGGAACAGGGCCTGGAATGAAAAACTGTTTTTT
TRBV20-1,NA,TRBJ2-5,NA,CSARRGQLQETQYF,TGCAGTGCTAGAAGAGGACAGCTACAAGAGACCCAGTACTTC
TRBV29-1,TRBD1,TRBJ2-1,NA,CSVFDRVVYNEQFF,TGCAGCGTGTTTGACAGGGTCGTCTACAATGAGCAGTTCTTC
TRBV25-1,NA,TRBJ1-3,NA,CASSEGLGADTIYF,TGTGCCAGCAGTGAAGGGTTGGGAGCGGACACCATATATTTT
TRBV29-1,NA,TRBJ1-1,NA,CSVVIRYTEAFF,TGCAGCGTTGTTATACGGTACACTGAAGCTTTCTTT
TRBV29-1,NA,TRBJ1-2,NA,CSVEGGGGYTF,TGCAGCGTTGAAGGGGGTGGTGGCTACACCTTC
TRBV14,TRBD1,TRBJ1-1,NA,CASSQRGGYAEAFF,TGTGCCAGCAGCCAAAGAGGGGGCTACGCTGAAGCTTTCTTT
TRBV28,TRBD2,TRBJ2-5,NA,CASSLGVLGTRGETQYF,TGTGCCAGCAGTTTAGGCGTTCTAGGGACTAGAGGAGAGACCCAGTACTTC
TRBV7-2,TRBD1,TRBJ1-1,NA,CASSSRTGEVEAFF,TGTGCCAGCAGCTCCCGGACAGGGGAGGTGGAAGCTTTCTTT